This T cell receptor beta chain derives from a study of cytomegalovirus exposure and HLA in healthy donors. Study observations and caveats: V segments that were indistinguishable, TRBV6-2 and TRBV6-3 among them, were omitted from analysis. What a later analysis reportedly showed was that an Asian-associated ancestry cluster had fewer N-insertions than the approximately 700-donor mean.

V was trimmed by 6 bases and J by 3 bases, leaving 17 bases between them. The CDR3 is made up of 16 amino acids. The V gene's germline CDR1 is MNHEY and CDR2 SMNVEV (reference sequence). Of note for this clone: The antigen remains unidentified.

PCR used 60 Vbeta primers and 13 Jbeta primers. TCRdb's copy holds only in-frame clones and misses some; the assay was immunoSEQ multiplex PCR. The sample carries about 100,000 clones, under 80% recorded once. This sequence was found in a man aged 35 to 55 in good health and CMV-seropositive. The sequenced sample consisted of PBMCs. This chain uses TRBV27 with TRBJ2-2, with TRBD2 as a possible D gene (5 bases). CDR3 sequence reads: CASRNRRAGYTGELFF. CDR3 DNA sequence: TGTGCCAGCAGGAATCGAAGGGCGGGCTACACCGGGGAGCTGTTTTTT.